The clone carrying this T cell receptor beta chain was seen just once. In the original analysis: Reference gene primer amplification gave estimated nucleated cell counts. Using immunoSEQ multiplex PCR, the repertoire was profiled, and TCRdb retains in-frame clones only, with some absent. The DNA gave D and trimming, while V, J and clone size come from that table. The table records hundreds of thousands of clones, approximately 87% of them present only once. This CDR3 is built from 12 residues. V lost 3 bases to trimming and J lost 4 bases, with 4 bases between them. Germline CDR1 and CDR2: LGHNA and YNFKEQ. The entry originates in a study of blood T cell repertoires in COVID-19. Study-level information: T cells, B-cell-depleted T cells, or PBMCs supplied cDNA or gDNA.

Participants had their cohort set by participant-reported clinical history. Sequencing was done on a sample of PBMCs or T cells enriched from blood (not recorded which). V usage is TRBV4-2 and J usage is TRBJ2-1, with no clear D. This sequence originates from a woman between 50 and 59 years old who had recovered from COVID-19. CDR3 DNA sequence: TGTGCCAGCAGCCAGTCATACAATGAGCAGTTCTTC. Translated, it gives CASSQSYNEQFF.